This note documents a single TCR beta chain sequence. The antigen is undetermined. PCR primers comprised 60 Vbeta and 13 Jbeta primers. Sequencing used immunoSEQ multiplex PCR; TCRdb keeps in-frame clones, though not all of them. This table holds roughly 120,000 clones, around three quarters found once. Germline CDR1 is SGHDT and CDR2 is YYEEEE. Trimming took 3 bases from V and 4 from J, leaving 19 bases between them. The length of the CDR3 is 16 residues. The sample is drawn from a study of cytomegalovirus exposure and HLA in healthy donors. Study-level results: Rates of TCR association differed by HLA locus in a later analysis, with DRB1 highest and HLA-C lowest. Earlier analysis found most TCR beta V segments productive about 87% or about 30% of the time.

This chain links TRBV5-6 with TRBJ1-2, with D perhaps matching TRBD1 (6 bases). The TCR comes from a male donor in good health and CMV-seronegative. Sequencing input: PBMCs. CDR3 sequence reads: CASSSREGVVLYGYTF. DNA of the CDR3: TGTGCCAGCAGCTCCCGGGAGGGGGTAGTTCTCTATGGCTACACCTTC.